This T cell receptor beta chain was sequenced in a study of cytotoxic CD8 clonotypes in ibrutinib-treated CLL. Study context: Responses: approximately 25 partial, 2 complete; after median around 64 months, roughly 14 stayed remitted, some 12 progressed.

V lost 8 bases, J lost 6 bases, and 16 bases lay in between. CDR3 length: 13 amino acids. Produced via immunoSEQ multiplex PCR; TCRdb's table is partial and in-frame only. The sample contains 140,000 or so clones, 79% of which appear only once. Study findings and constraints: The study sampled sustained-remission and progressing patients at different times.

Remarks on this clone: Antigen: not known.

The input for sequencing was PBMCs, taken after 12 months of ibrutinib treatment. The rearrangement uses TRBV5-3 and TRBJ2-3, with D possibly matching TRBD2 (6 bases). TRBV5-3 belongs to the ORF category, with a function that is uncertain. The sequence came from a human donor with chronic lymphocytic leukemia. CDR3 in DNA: TGTGCCAGTCTCGGCGGGATGAGCGATACGCAGTATTTT. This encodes CASLGGMSDTQYF.